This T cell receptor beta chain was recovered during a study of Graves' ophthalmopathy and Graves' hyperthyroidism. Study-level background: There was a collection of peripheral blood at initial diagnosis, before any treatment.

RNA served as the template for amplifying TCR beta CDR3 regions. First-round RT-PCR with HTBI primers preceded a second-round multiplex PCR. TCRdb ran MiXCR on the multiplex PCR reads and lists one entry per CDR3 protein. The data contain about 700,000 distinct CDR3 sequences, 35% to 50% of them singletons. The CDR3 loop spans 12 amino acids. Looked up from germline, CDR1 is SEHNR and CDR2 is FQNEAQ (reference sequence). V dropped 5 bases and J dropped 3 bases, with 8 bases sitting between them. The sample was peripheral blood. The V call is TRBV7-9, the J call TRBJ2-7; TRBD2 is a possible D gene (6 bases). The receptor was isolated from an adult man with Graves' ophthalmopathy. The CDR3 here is CASSGGYYEQYF. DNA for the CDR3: TGTGCCAGCAGCGGGGGGTACTACGAGCAGTACTTC.